One and the same sample provided the 7 T cell receptor beta chains below, sequenced in a study of blood T cell repertoires in COVID-19 (dated by TCRdb to the early 2020s). Library method: the immunoSEQ multiplex PCR assay. As stored in TCRdb, this immuneACCESS dataset retains in-frame rearrangements with V and J assigned. A fraction of the clones does not appear; measured against another copy, unresolved V genes explain less than half of the discrepancy, and the remainder lacks a known reason. In this sample the table shows 70,000 to 75,000 clones, 79% of which occur a single time. The ten largest clones represent less than 30% of the sample. The specimen sequenced was peripheral blood. The receptors shown here come from a man aged 60 to 69 with active or convalescent COVID-19.

As for this clone: Other DNA sequences in this sample translate to the same CDR3. The gene calls are TRBV4-3 and TRBJ1-2; D is undetermined. CDR3 length: 15 residues. Per the germline V gene, CDR1 is LGHNA and CDR2 is YSLEER. V lost 0 bases to trimming and J lost 3 bases, with 11 bases between them. This CDR3 is CASSQDRAGDYGYTF. CDR3 nucleotides: TGCGCCAGCAGCCAAGATAGGGCGGGCGACTATGGCTACACCTTC.

In its sample, this clone was seen a few times. The rearrangement joins TRBV27 to TRBJ2-3, with a possible D match to TRBD1 (6 bases). Germline CDR1 is MNHEY and CDR2 is SMNVEV (reference sequence). This CDR3 region has 16 residues. Trimming removed 4 bases at V and 0 bases at J, with 14 bases between. CDR3 in DNA: TGTGCCAGCAGTTCGACAGGAGCTCCTAGCACAGATACGCAGTATTTT. It encodes CASSSTGAPSTDTQYF.

This chain connects TRBV5-1 to TRBJ1-1, with D possibly matching TRBD1 (6 bases). There are 14 residues in the CDR3. Germline values: CDR1 SGHRS, CDR2 YFSETQ. Trimming left V 2 bases short and J 5 bases short, with 13 bases between. In DNA, the CDR3 is TGCGCCAGCAGCTTACGGACAGTGGGTACTGAAGCTTTCTTT. Translated: CASSLRTVGTEAFF. The entire variable domain, with the rest obtained from reference TRBV5-1 and TRBJ1-1, is as follows: KAGVTQTPRYLIKTRGQQVTLSCSPISGHRSVSWYQQTPGQGLQFLFEYFSETQRNKGNFPGRFSGRQFSNSRSEMNVSTLELGDSALYLCASSLRTVGTEAFFGQGTRLTVV.

V usage is TRBV11-1 and J usage is TRBJ1-6, with TRBD1 matching 9 bases. Germline V gene data show CDR1 as SGHAT and CDR2 as FQDESV (reference sequence). This CDR3 spans 15 amino acids. The V and J ends lost 5 bases and 6 bases, in that order; junction bases with no gene match: 5. CDR3 sequence reads: CASSTGQGINSPLHF. CDR3 coding DNA: TGTGCCAGCAGCACGGGACAGGGAATTAATTCACCCCTCCACTTT. The variable domain in full, completed from reference TRBV11-1 and TRBJ1-6, reads EAEVAQSPRYKITEKSQAVAFWCDPISGHATLYWYRQILGQGPELLVQFQDESVVDDSQLPKDRFSAERLKGVDSTLKIQPAELGDSAMYLCASSTGQGINSPLHFGNGTRLTVT.

The chain is built from TRBV10-3 and TRBJ2-7, with a tentative D call TRBD2 (5 bases). Germline CDR1 and CDR2: ENHRY and SYGVKD. V was pared by 4 bases and J by 5 bases, with 12 bases between. This CDR3 is 13 amino acids long. The CDR3 nucleotides are TGTGCCATCAGTGGCGGTTTTAGCGACGAGCAGTACTTC. This sequence encodes CAISGGFSDEQYF.

V usage is TRBV5-5 and J usage is TRBJ1-2; no definite D call. The germline gives CDR1 SGHKS, CDR2 YYEKEE (reference sequence). The CDR3 is made up of 15 amino acids. V shed 4 bases and J shed 7 bases, with 20 bases lying between them. CDR3 protein: CASSLEGGGYPGYTF. The DNA for the CDR3 is TGTGCCAGCAGCCTGGAGGGAGGCGGGTATCCTGGCTACACCTTC.

CDR3 sequence (DNA): TGCGCCAGCAGCCAAAGCGGGACCTTAAGCGAGCAGTACTTC. Translation: CASSQSGTLSEQYF. This sequence joins TRBV4-1 and TRBJ2-7, with 7 positions matching TRBD2. Looked up from germline, CDR1 is MGHRA and CDR2 is YSYEKL. The junction had 7 bases not matched to a gene; V was cut back by 2 bases and J by 6 bases. The CDR3 spans 14 residues.